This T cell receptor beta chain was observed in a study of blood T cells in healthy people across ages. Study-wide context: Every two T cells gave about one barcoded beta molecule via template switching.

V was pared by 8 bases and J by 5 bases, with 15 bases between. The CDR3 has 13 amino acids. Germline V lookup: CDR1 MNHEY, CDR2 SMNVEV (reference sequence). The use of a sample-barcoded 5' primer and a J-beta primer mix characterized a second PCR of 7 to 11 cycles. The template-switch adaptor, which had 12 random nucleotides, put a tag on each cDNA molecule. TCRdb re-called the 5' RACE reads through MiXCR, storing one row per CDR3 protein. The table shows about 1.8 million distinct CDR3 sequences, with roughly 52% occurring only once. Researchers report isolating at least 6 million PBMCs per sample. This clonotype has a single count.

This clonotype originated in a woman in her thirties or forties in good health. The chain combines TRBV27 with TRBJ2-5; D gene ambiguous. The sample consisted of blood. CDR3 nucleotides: TGTGCCAGCGGAATAAGGGAAGGGGAGACCCAGTACTTC. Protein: CASGIREGETQYF.